This T cell receptor (beta chain) was observed in a study of blood T cell repertoires in COVID-19. The wider study: Acute and convalescent COVID-19 specimens originated in the United States, Italy and Spain. The cDNA or gDNA used as material had been derived from T cells, B-cell-depleted T cells, or PBMCs.

Produced via immunoSEQ multiplex PCR; TCRdb's table is partial and in-frame only. The repertoire includes roughly 100,000 clones, around 74% of them detected once, and just under 20% sits in the top ten. This CDR3 is built from 18 residues. Germline lookup yields CDR1 MRHNA and CDR2 SNTAGT. The junction had 15 bases not matched to a gene; V was cut back by 7 bases and J by 0 bases. This receptor was taken from a woman in her seventies with acute or convalescent COVID-19. The V call is TRBV6-4, the J call TRBJ1-5; TRBD1 matches 7 bases. Sequencing was carried out using peripheral blood. The CDR3 protein is CASTTRWTGGNSNQPQHF. The CDR3 nucleotides read TGTGCCAGCACCACACGGTGGACAGGAGGGAATAGCAATCAGCCCCAGCATTTT.